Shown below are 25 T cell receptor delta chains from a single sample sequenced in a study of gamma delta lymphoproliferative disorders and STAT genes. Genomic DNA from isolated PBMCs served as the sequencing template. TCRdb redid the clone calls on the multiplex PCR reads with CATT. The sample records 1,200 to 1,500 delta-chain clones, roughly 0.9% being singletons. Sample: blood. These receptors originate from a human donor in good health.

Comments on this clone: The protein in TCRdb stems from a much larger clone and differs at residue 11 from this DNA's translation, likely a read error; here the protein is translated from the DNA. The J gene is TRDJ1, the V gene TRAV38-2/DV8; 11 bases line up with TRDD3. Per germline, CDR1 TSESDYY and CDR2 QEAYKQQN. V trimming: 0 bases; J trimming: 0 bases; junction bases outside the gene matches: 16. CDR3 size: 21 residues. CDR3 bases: TGTGCTTATAGGAGCGCAATACTGGGGGATATCTATACATGGTACACCGATAAACTCATCTTT. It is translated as CAYRSAILGDIYTWYTDKLIF.

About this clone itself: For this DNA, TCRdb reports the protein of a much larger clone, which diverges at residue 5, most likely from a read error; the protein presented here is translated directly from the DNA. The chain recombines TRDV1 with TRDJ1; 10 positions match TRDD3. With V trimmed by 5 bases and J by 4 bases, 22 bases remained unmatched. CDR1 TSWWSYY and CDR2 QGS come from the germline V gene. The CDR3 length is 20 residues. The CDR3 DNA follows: TGTGCTCTTGGGATCGCCTTCCTATCGGGGGGATACGCCACGATCGATAAACTCATCTTT. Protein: CALGIAFLSGGYATIDKLIF.

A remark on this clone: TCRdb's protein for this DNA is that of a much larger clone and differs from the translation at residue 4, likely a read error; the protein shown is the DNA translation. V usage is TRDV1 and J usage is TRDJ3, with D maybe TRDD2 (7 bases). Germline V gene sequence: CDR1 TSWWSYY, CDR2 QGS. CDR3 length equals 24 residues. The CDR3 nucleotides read TGTGCTCTTAGGGAACTTTCCTTCTTTTTCCTACGTACTGGGAGCTCCTGGGACACCCGACAGATGTTTTTC. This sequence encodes CALRELSFFFLRTGSSWDTRQMFF.

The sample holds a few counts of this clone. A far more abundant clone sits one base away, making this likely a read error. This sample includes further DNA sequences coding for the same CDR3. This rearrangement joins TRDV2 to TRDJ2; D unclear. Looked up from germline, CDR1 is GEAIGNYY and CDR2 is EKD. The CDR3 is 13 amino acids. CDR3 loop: CASSYLPTAQLFF. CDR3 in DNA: TGTGCCTCCTCTTATCTCCCGACAGCACAACTCTTTTTT.

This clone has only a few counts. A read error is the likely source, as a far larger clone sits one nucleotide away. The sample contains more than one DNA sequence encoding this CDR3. The CDR3 DNA sequence: TGTGCTCTTGGGGAATATTTGGTCGCCAATTTCATAACTGGGGGCCCGAAGTACACCGATAAGCTCATCTTT. It specifies CALGEYLVANFITGGPKYTDKLIF. This chain links TRDV1 with TRDJ1; 8 bases agree with TRDD3. CDR3 length equals 24 residues. Germline CDR1 is TSWWSYY and CDR2 is QGS.

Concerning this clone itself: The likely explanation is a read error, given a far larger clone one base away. The chain's CDR3 is CALGQPLPHPLRLGDPSKFIF. The CDR3 DNA follows: TGTGCTCTTGGGCAACCCTTGCCACATCCCCTGAGACTGGGGGACCCCTCTAAATTCATCTTT. The V and J genes are TRDV1 and TRDJ1; 9 positions agree with TRDD3. The germline gives CDR1 TSWWSYY, CDR2 QGS. This CDR3 is built from 21 residues.

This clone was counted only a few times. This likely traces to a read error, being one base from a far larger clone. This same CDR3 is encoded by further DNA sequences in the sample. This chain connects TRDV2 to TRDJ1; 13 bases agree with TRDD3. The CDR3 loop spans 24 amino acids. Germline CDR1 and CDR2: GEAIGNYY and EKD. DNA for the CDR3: TGTGCCTGCGACAGCCTTAACTGGGGGATACGCGATCAGGGCGAAGGTTGGGCGCTCGATAAACTCATCTTT. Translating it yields CACDSLNWGIRDQGEGWALDKLIF.

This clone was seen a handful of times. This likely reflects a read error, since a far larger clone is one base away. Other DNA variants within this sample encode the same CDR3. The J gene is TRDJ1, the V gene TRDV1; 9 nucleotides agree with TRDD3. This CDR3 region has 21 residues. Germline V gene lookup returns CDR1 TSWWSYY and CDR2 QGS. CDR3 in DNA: TGTGCCCTTGGGCAACCCTTGCCACATCCCCTGAGACTGGGGGACCCCTCTAAACTCATCTTT. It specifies CALGQPLPHPLRLGDPSKLIF.

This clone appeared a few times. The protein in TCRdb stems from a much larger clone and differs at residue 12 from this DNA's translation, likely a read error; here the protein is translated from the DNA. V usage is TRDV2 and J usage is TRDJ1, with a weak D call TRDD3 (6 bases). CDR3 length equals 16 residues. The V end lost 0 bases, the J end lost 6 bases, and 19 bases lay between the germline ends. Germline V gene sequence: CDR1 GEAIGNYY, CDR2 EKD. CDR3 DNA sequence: TGTGCCTGTGACACCGTGGGGGCCCGGGGAACCAATAAACTCATCTTT. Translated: CACDTVGARGTNKLIF.

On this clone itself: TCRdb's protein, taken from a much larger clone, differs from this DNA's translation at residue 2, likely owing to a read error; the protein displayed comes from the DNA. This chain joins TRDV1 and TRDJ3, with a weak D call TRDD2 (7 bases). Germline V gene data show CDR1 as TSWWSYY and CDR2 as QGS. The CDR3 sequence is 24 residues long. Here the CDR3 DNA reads TGTTCTCTTGGGGAACTTTCCTTCTTTTTCCTACGTACTGGGAGCTCCTGGGACACCCGACAGATGTTTTTC. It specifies CSLGELSFFFLRTGSSWDTRQMFF.

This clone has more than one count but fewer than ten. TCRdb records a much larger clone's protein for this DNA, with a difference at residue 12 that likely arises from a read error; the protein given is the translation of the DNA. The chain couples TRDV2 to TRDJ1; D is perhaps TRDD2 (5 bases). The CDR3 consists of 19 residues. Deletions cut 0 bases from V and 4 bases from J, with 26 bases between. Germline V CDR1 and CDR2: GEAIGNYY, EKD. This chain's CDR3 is CACDTLLQASTEGFDKLIF. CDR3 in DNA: TGTGCCTGTGACACCCTCCTTCAAGCCAGTACTGAGGGGTTCGATAAACTCATCTTT.

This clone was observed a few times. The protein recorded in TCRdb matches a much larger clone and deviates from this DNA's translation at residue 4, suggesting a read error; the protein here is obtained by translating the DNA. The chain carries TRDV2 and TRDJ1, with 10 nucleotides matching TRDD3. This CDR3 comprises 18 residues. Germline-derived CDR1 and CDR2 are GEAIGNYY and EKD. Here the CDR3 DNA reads TGTGCCTGTGGCACCGTTTTGGTGGGGGATACCTACACCGATAAACTCATCTTT. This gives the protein CACGTVLVGDTYTDKLIF.

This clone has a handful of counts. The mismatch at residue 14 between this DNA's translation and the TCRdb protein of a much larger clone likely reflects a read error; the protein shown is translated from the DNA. CDR3 sequence reads: CACDSTVGGVSWDARQMFF. The DNA of the CDR3 is TGTGCCTGTGACTCCACCGTGGGGGGGGTCTCCTGGGACGCCCGACAGATGTTTTTC. The chain employs TRDV2 and TRDJ3; D is perhaps TRDD3 (6 bases). The CDR3 contains 19 residues. CDR1 and CDR2 from the germline V gene are GEAIGNYY and EKD.

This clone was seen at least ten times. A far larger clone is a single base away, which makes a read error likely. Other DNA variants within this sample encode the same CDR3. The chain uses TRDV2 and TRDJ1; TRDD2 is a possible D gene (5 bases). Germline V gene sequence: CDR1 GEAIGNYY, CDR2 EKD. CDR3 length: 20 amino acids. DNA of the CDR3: TGTGCCTGTGACACTATGAGCTCCTATGGAGCCAACTATTACACTGATAAACTCATCTTT. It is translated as CACDTMSSYGANYYTDKLIF.

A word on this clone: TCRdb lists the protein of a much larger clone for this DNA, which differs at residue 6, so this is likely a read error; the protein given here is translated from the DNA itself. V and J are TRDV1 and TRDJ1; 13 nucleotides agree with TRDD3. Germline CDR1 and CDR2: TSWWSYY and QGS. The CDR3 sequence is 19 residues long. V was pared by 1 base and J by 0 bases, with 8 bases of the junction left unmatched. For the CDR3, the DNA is TGTGCTCTTGGGGAACGGCCCCTACTGGGGGATACGTACACCGATAAACTCATCTTT. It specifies CALGERPLLGDTYTDKLIF.

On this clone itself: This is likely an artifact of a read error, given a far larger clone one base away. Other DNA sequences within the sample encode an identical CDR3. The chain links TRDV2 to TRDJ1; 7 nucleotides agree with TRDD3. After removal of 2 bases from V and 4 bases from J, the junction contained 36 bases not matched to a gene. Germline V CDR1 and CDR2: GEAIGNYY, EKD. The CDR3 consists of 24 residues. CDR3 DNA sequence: TGTGCCTGTGACAGCCTTAACTGGGGTATACGCGATCAGGGCGAAGGTTGGGCGCTCGATAAACTCATCTTT. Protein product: CACDSLNWGIRDQGEGWALDKLIF.

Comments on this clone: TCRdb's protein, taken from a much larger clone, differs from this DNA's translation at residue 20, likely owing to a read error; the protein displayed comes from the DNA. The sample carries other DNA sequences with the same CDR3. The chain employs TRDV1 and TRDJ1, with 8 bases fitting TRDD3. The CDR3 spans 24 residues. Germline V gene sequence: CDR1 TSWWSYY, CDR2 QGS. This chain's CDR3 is CALGEYLVANFITGGPKYTNKLIF. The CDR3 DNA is TGTGCTCTTGGGGAATATTTGGTCGCCAATTTCATAACTGGGGGCCCGAAGTACACCAATAAACTCATCTTT.

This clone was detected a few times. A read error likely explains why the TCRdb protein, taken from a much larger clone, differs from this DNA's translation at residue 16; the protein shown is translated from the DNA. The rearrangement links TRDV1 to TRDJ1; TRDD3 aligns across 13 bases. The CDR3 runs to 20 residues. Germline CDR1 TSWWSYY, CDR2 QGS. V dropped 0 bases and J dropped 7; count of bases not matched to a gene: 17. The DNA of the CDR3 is TGTGCTCTTGGGGAACTAGAATACCCTCGCCGTACTGGGGGATACGGTAAACTCATCTTT. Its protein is CALGELEYPRRTGGYGKLIF.

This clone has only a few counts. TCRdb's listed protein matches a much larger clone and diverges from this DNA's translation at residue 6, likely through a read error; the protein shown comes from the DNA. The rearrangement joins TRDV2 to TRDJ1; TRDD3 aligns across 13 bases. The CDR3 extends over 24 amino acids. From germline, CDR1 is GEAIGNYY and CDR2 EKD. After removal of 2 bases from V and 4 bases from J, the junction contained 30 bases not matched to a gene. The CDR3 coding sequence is TGTGCCTGTGACAGCCGTAACTGGGGGATACGCGATCAGGGCGAAGGTTGGGCGCTCGATAAACTCATCTTT. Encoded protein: CACDSRNWGIRDQGEGWALDKLIF.

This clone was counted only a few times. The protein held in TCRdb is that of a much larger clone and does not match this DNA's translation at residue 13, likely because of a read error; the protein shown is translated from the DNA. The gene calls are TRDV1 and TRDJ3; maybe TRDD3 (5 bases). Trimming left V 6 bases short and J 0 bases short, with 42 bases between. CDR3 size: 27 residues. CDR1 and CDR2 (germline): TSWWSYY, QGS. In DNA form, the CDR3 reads TGTGCTCTTGGCCCCGGGCCCCACTACGTTTTTTCGGGGGGGTTTCAAATGACCTCCTGGGACACCCGACAGATGTTTTTC. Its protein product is CALGPGPHYVFSGGFQMTSWDTRQMFF.

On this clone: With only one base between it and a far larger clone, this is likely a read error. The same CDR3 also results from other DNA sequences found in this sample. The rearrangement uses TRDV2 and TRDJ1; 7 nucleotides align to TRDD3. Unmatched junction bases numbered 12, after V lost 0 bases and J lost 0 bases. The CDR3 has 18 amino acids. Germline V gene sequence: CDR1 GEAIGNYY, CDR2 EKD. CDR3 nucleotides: TGTGCCTGTGACACCGTTTTGGTGGGGGACACCTACACCGATAAACTCATCTTT. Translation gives CACDTVLVGDTYTDKLIF.

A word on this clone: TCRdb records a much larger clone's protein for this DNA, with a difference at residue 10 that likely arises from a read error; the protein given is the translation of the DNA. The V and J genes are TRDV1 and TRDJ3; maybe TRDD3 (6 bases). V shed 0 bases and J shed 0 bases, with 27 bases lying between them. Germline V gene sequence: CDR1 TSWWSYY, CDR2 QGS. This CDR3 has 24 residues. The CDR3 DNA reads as TGTGCTCTTGGGGAACTTTCCTTCTTTTCCCTACGTACTGGGAGCTCCTGGGACACCCGACAGATGTTTTTC. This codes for CALGELSFFSLRTGSSWDTRQMFF.

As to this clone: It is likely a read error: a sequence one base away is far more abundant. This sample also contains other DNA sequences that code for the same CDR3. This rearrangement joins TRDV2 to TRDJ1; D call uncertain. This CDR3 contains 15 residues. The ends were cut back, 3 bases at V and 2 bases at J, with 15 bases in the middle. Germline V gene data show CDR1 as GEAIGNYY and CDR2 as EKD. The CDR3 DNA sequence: TGTGCCTGTGACCGAGTTGGACCGTATACCGATAAACTCATCTTT. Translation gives CACDRVGPYTDKLIF.

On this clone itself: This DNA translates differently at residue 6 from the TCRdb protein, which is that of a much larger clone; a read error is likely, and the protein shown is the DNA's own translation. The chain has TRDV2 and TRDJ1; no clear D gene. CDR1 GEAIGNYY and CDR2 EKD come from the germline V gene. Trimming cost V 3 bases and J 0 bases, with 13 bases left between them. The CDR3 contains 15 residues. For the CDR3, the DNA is TGTGCCTGTGACCGAGCTGGACCGTACACCGATAAACTCATCTTT. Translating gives CACDRAGPYTDKLIF.

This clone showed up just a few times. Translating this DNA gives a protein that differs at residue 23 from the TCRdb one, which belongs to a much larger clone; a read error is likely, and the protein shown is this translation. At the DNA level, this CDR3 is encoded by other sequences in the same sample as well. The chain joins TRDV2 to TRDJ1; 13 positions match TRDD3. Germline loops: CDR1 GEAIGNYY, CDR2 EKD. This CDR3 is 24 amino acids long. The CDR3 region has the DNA TGCGCCTGTGACAGCCTTAACTGGGGGATACGCGATCAGGGCGAAGGTTGGGCGCTCGATAAACTCACCTTT. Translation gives CACDSLNWGIRDQGEGWALDKLTF.